One and the same sample provided the 5 T cell receptor beta chains below, sequenced in a study of vaccination effects on CD4 cells after COVID-19. No cognate antigen is known for these TCRs. Sequencing in the ViraFEST assay came after antigen-specific CD4+ T cells had been expanded with viral peptide pools, which were used to stimulate PBMC. Having been cultured for around ten days, the cells underwent CD4+ T cell isolation. The assay was immunoSEQ multiplex PCR, and TCRdb's table has in-frame clones only and misses some. Among some 11,000 clones listed, less than 80% were seen once. Here the sequenced sample was CD4+ T cells from PBMCs cultured with HCoV-229E spike peptides, taken before COVID-19 vaccination. The receptors were sampled from a human donor who received a COVID-19 vaccine.

This chain joins TRBV10-3 and TRBJ1-6; D is perhaps TRBD1 (5 bases). The germline V and J ends were trimmed by 4 bases and 13 bases, with 17 bases remaining between them. The CDR3 length is 14 residues. CDR1 ENHRY and CDR2 SYGVKD come from the germline V gene. The CDR3 DNA follows: TGTGCCATCAGTGCGATCGGGACCGGAGCCCCCCTCCACTTT. It specifies CAISAIGTGAPLHF.

The chain has TRBV3-1 (or the pseudogene TRBV3-2) and TRBJ1-2; unclear D gene. V lost 0 bases and J lost 4, with 0 bases in between. CDR3 length: 11 amino acids. Germline CDR1 reads LGHDT; CDR2 reads YNNKEL (reference sequence). CDR3 bases: TGTGCCAGCAGCCAAGACTATGGCTACACCTTC. It specifies CASSQDYGYTF.

CDR3 nucleotides: TGTGCCAGCAGTGACTCGCGGGGGCGCTGGGAGACCCAGTACTTC. Its translation: CASSDSRGRWETQYF. This chain joins TRBV6-4 and TRBJ2-5; D may be TRBD2 (7 bases). CDR3 length equals 15 residues. CDR1 and CDR2 (germline): MRHNA, SNTAGT. The V and J ends lost 0 bases and 5 bases respectively, with 13 bases between them.

This chain links TRBV5-1 with TRBJ2-5; 10 bases match TRBD1. The V and J ends lost 6 bases and 5 bases, in that order; junction bases with no gene match: 16. The CDR3 has 17 residues. Per germline, CDR1 SGHRS and CDR2 YFSETQ. CDR3 bases: TGCGCCAGCACCCCCGGGAGGGGGACAGGGGCTGGGGAGACCCAGTACTTC. Translated, it gives CASTPGRGTGAGETQYF.

The chain links TRBV5-4 to TRBJ2-2; no definite D call. The CDR3 extends over 14 amino acids. Trimming removed 2 bases from V and 6 bases from J, with 11 bases in between. Germline V gene sequence: CDR1 SGHNT, CDR2 YYREEE (reference sequence). Written as DNA, the CDR3 is TGTGCCAGCAGCTTAAGCTCCCACTCCGGGGAGCTGTTTTTT. This gives the protein CASSLSSHSGELFF.